This T cell receptor (beta chain) was sequenced for a study of regulatory T cells in long-lasting Graves disease. Germline lookup yields CDR1 SGHTA and CDR2 FQGTGA. V was cut by 4 bases and J by 1 base, with 13 bases left in between. This CDR3 spans 15 amino acids. HTBI primers from iRepertoire and Arm-PCR of CDR3 regions yielded the TCR beta libraries. Each CDR3 protein gets one entry after TCRdb re-called the multiplex PCR reads with MiXCR. This sample yields 400,000 to 600,000 distinct CDR3 sequences, of which about 22% are seen a single time; roughly 7.1% belongs to the top ten. The sample holds many counts of this clonotype. Specified time point: persistent/refractory GD, antithyroid drugs over 5 years with positive TRAb. Generation of the TCR library employed RNA extracted from PBMCs. An endocrinology department in Xi'an, China, supplied the patients.

The chain is built from TRBV7-3 and TRBJ2-5; possibly TRBD1 or TRBD2 for D (5 bases each). This receptor was taken from a female donor with Graves disease. Here the sequenced sample was peripheral blood mononuclear cells (PBMCs), taken when the disease was refractory, from a patient treated with antithyroid drugs. The CDR3 spells CASSSKADTQETQYF. The CDR3, as DNA: TGTGCCAGCAGCTCGAAAGCGGACACCCAAGAGACCCAGTACTTC.